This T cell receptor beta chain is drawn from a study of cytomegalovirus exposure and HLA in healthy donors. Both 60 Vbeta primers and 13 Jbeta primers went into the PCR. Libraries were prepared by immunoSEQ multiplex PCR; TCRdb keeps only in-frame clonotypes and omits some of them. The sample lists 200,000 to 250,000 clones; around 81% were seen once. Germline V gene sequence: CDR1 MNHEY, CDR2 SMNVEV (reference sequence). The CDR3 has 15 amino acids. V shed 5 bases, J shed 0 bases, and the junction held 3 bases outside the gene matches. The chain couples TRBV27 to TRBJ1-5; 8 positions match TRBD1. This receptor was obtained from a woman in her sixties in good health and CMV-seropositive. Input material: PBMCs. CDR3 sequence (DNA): TGTGCCAGCAGTCCTGGGACAGGTAGCAATCAGCCCCAGCATTTT. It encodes CASSPGTGSNQPQHF.